These 12 T cell receptor beta chains were all obtained from the same sample, sequenced in a study of T cells expressing NK-cell markers. TCRdb reprocessed the 5' RACE reads and keeps a single row for each CDR3 protein, giving no DNA. The specimen's table records about 460,000 distinct CDR3 sequences. Sequenced: blood T cells: a sorted CD56 or NKG2C T cell subset, CD4+ or CD8+ T cells, or bulk PBMC T cells (not recorded which). These receptors all come from a woman aged 45 to 65 in good health.

The rearrangement links TRBV10-1 to TRBJ2-5; TCRdb proposes TRBD2, but this gene call is untestable without DNA. This CDR3 contains 13 residues. Per germline, CDR1 WNHNN and CDR2 SYGVQD (reference sequence). CDR3 sequence reads: CASSQREGETQYF.

This rearrangement joins TRBV4-1 to TRBJ2-1; as DNA is missing, the TRBD2 call by TCRdb cannot be tested. The CDR3 has 15 residues. Germline assignment: CDR1 MGHRA and CDR2 YSYEKL. This chain's CDR3 is CASSQRTSGRPEQFF.

The rearrangement joins TRBV12-3 or TRBV12-4 to TRBJ1-5; checking the TCRdb D call of TRBD1 is not possible without DNA. This CDR3 has 16 amino acids. CDR3 residues: CASSFVSAGNGQPQHF.

The genes are TRBV12-3 or TRBV12-4 and TRBJ2-2; TCRdb proposes TRBD1, but this gene call is untestable without DNA. The CDR3 contains 14 residues. CDR3 protein: CASDGQGEAGELFF.

The J gene is TRBJ2-3, the V gene TRBV12-3 or TRBV12-4; TCRdb calls TRBD1, which cannot be checked without DNA. This CDR3 has 13 amino acids. The CDR3 is CASSGGGTDTQYF.

The chain has TRBV12-3 or TRBV12-4 and TRBJ1-4; there is no DNA to check the TCRdb D call of TRBD1. The CDR3 is 12 amino acids. The chain's CDR3 is CASSPDSEKLFF.

The chain joins TRBV18 to TRBJ2-1. Germline V lookup: CDR1 KGHSH, CDR2 LQKENI. This CDR3 has 15 amino acids. CDR3 sequence: CASSYRRDPYNEQFF.

The chain couples TRBV7-9 to TRBJ1-1. CDR1 is SEHNR and CDR2 is FQNEAQ in the germline V gene (reference sequence). The CDR3 spans 12 residues. CDR3 amino acids: CATGILDTEAFF.

The chain uses TRBV10-3 and TRBJ2-7; as DNA is missing, the TRBD2 call by TCRdb cannot be tested. There are 13 residues in the CDR3. Germline assignment: CDR1 ENHRY and CDR2 SYGVKD. CDR3 region: CAITGTEIWEQYF.

The chain couples TRBV5-5 to TRBJ2-1; TCRdb outputs TRBD2, but without DNA this stays unchecked. Germline-derived CDR1 and CDR2 are SGHKS and YYEKEE (reference sequence). CDR3 length: 14 amino acids. CDR3 protein: CASSLEGQYNEQFF. Based on the CDR3 plus reference TRBV5-5 and TRBJ2-1, the full variable domain is DAGVTQSPTHLIKTRGQQVTLRCSPISGHKSVSWYQQVLGQGPQFIFQYYEKEERGRGNFPDRFSARQFPNYSSELNVNALLLGDSALYLCASSLEGQYNEQFFGPGTRLTVL.

The chain employs TRBV28 and TRBJ2-1. CDR1 is MDHEN and CDR2 is SYDVKM in the germline V gene. CDR3 length: 13 residues. The CDR3 region is CASRKGIYNEQFF. Complete variable domain (other parts from reference TRBV28 and TRBJ2-1): DVKVTQSSRYLVKRTGEKVFLECVQDMDHENMFWYRQDPGLGLRLIYFSYDVKMKEKGDIPEGYSVSREKKERFSLILESASTNQTSMYLCASRKGIYNEQFFGPGTRLTVL.

This rearrangement joins TRBV5-1 to TRBJ2-1; TCRdb selects TRBD2, and the lack of DNA leaves this call unchecked. This CDR3 has 16 residues. Germline assignment: CDR1 SGHRS and CDR2 YFSETQ. This chain's CDR3 is CASSPQGTSGNNEQFF.